This passage covers 26 T cell receptor beta chains from one sample sequenced in a study of OX40 agonist ivuxolimab in advanced cancers. Generated by immunoSEQ multiplex PCR, the TCRdb table keeps only in-frame clones and is missing some. The repertoire holds just under 100,000 clones, with approximately 93% as singletons. The sample here was CD4+ or CD8+ T cells sorted from blood, taken in a trial of the OX40 agonist ivuxolimab. The source of these receptors is an adult with an advanced solid tumor such as melanoma, head and neck, liver or kidney cancer.

The V call is TRBV10-2, the J call TRBJ2-7; tentatively, D is TRBD2 (6 bases). This CDR3 has 14 residues. The ends were cut back, 4 bases at V and 3 bases at J, with 13 bases in the middle. Germline-derived CDR1 and CDR2 are WSHSY and SAAADI. The CDR3 loop is CASSGGTSYYEQYF. CDR3 bases: TGCGCCAGCAGTGGGGGGACTTCGTACTACGAGCAGTACTTC.

The V and J genes are TRBV6-4 and TRBJ1-1, with unresolved D. The CDR3 covers 13 residues. Germline assignment: CDR1 MRHNA and CDR2 SNTAGT. V gave up 2 bases and J gave up 3 bases, with 7 bases separating them. CDR3 region: CASSDPPYTEAFF. CDR3 DNA sequence: TGTGCCAGCAGTGACCCCCCCTACACTGAAGCTTTCTTT.

The chain links TRBV19 to TRBJ1-1; no clear D. The V gene lost 6 bases and the J gene lost 7 bases, with 12 bases spanning the gap. The CDR3 runs 12 residues. Per the germline V gene, CDR1 is LNHDA and CDR2 is SQIVND (reference sequence). In DNA, the CDR3 is TGTGCCAGTAGCAAAACAGAGAATGAAGCTTTCTTT. Its translation is CASSKTENEAFF.

The rearrangement joins TRBV4-1 to TRBJ2-3, with 12 bases aligning to TRBD2. CDR1 and CDR2 from the germline V gene are MGHRA and YSYEKL. The CDR3 is made up of 18 amino acids. The trim removed 6 bases at V and 2 bases at J, leaving 12 bases unmatched. The CDR3 loop reads CASSLSSGGAGPTDTQYF. CDR3 nucleotides: TGCGCCAGCAGTCTCTCTAGCGGGGGGGCGGGCCCCACAGATACGCAGTATTTT.

The rearrangement joins TRBV18 to TRBJ1-6; 9 nucleotides align to TRBD1. Germline V lookup: CDR1 KGHSH, CDR2 LQKENI. The V gene end was trimmed by 3 bases and the J gene end by 9 bases; junction bases not matched to a gene: 6. The length of the CDR3 is 15 residues. CDR3 loop: CASSPPGQGFSPLHF. The DNA of the CDR3 is TGTGCCAGCTCACCTCCGGGACAGGGATTTTCACCCCTCCACTTT.

The chain carries TRBV7-2 and TRBJ1-4; tentatively, D is TRBD1 (6 bases). The ends were cut back, 5 bases at V and 0 bases at J, with 13 bases in the middle. This CDR3 comprises 16 residues. CDR1 and CDR2 (germline): SGHTA, FQGNSA. The CDR3 DNA reads as TGTGCCAGCAGCGATACAGGGTACCCAACTAATGAAAAACTGTTTTTT. It codes for CASSDTGYPTNEKLFF. The full variable domain, in which reference TRBV7-2 and TRBJ1-4 provide the parts outside the CDR3, is GAGVSQSPSNKVTEKGKDVELRCDPISGHTALYWYRQSLGQGLEFLIYFQGNSAPDKSGLPSDRFSAERTGGSVSTLTIQRTQQEDSAVYLCASSDTGYPTNEKLFFGSGTQLSVL.

This CDR3 is CASTPPTQGRTEAFF. CDR3 nucleotide sequence: TGTGCCAGCACTCCCCCCACCCAGGGTCGCACTGAAGCTTTCTTT. The chain combines TRBV5-4 with TRBJ1-1; tentatively, D is TRBD1 (5 bases). The germline V and J ends were trimmed by 6 bases and 4 bases, with 19 bases remaining between them. Germline values: CDR1 SGHNT, CDR2 YYREEE (reference sequence). The CDR3 sequence is 15 residues long.

The J gene is TRBJ2-3, the V gene TRBV7-2; TRBD1 might be the D (5 bases). The CDR3 extends over 14 amino acids. Trimming left V 7 bases short and J 2 bases short, with 13 bases between. Germline CDR1 reads SGHTA; CDR2 reads FQGNSA. The CDR3 loop is CASIGAGSTDTQYF. CDR3 nucleotides: TGTGCCAGCATAGGGGCCGGGTCCACAGATACGCAGTATTTT.

The chain has TRBV5-1 and TRBJ1-5; 7 positions agree with TRBD1. With 4 bases clipped from V and 3 bases from J, the junction kept 4 bases outside the gene matches. The CDR3 sequence is 14 residues long. CDR1 SGHRS and CDR2 YFSETQ come from the germline V gene. The CDR3 DNA reads TGCGCCAGCAGCCTTACAGGGGACAATCAGCCCCAGCATTTT. As protein: CASSLTGDNQPQHF.

The genes are TRBV7-9 and TRBJ1-3; possibly TRBD1 for D (6 bases). The CDR3 is 17 amino acids. The V end was cut by 0 bases, the J end by 4 bases, with 16 bases between. CDR1 and CDR2 from the germline V gene are SEHNR and FQNEAQ (reference sequence). CDR3 nucleotide sequence: TGTGCCAGCAGCTTAGCGACCCGGGGGGCGTCGGGAAACACCATATATTTT. It codes for CASSLATRGASGNTIYF. Full variable domain (remainder filled in from reference TRBV7-9 and TRBJ1-3): DTGVSQNPRHKITKRGQNVTFRCDPISEHNRLYWYRQTLGQGPEFLTYFQNEAQLEKSRLLSDRFSAERPKGSFSTLEIQRTEQGDSAMYLCASSLATRGASGNTIYFGEGSWLTVV.

The rearrangement links TRBV29-1 to TRBJ1-3; D is perhaps TRBD1 (5 bases). The CDR3 is 14 amino acids. Germline assignment: CDR1 SQVTM and CDR2 ANQGSEA. Trimming shortened V by 1 base and J by 8 bases, and 15 bases separated the two germline ends. CDR3 sequence reads: CSVEVGLGGDTIYF. The CDR3 DNA is TGCAGCGTTGAAGTGGGGTTGGGGGGAGACACCATATATTTT. The full variable domain, completed using reference TRBV29-1 and TRBJ1-3, is SAVISQKPSRDICQRGTSLTIQCQVDSQVTMMFWYRQQPGQSLTLIATANQGSEATYESGFVIDKFPISRPNLTFSTLTVSNMSPEDSSIYLCSVEVGLGGDTIYFGEGSWLTVV.

The gene calls are TRBV18 and TRBJ2-5; D uncertain. The V gene lost 3 bases and the J gene lost 5 bases, with 4 bases spanning the gap. From germline, CDR1 is KGHSH and CDR2 LQKENI. CDR3 length: 11 residues. Written as DNA, the CDR3 is TGTGCCAGCTCACCCCGGGAGACCCAGTACTTC. Protein sequence: CASSPRETQYF.

The chain has TRBV19 and TRBJ1-2; D gene uncertain. The germline V gene has CDR1 LNHDA and CDR2 SQIVND (reference sequence). There are 13 residues in the CDR3. Trimming left V 2 bases short and J 2 bases short, with 6 bases between. The CDR3 loop reads CASSINGNYGYTF. In DNA form, the CDR3 reads TGTGCCAGTAGTATAAACGGAAACTATGGCTACACCTTC. The full variable domain, in which reference TRBV19 and TRBJ1-2 provide the parts outside the CDR3, is DGGITQSPKYLFRKEGQNVTLSCEQNLNHDAMYWYRQDPGQGLRLIYYSQIVNDFQKGDIAEGYSVSREKKESFPLTVTSAQKNPTAFYLCASSINGNYGYTFGSGTRLTVV.

The V gene is TRBV5-1, the J gene TRBJ2-3; D might be TRBD2 (6 bases). Germline V gene lookup returns CDR1 SGHRS and CDR2 YFSETQ. The CDR3 has 14 residues. V lost 4 bases and J lost 6, with 15 bases in between. In DNA, the CDR3 is TGCGCCAGCAGCCCGCAACTAGCTCAGGATACGCAGTATTTT. This sequence encodes CASSPQLAQDTQYF.

The chain is built from TRBV7-2 and TRBJ2-7, with TRBD2 as a possible D gene (6 bases). V was cut by 1 base and J by 4 bases, with 8 bases left in between. The CDR3 consists of 13 residues. Looked up from germline, CDR1 is SGHTA and CDR2 is FQGNSA. The CDR3 is CASSLVSGYEQYF. The DNA of the CDR3 is TGTGCCAGCAGCTTAGTTAGCGGATACGAGCAGTACTTC. Full variable domain (missing parts from reference TRBV7-2 and TRBJ2-7): GAGVSQSPSNKVTEKGKDVELRCDPISGHTALYWYRQSLGQGLEFLIYFQGNSAPDKSGLPSDRFSAERTGGSVSTLTIQRTQQEDSAVYLCASSLVSGYEQYFGPGTRLTVT.

This chain uses TRBV7-2 with TRBJ1-2, with D possibly TRBD1 on 5 matching bases. Trimming stripped 1 base from V and 8 bases from J, with 17 bases between. Per the germline V gene, CDR1 is SGHTA and CDR2 is FQGNSA. There are 15 residues in the CDR3. CDR3 sequence (DNA): TGTGCCAGCAGCTTAGGGGTAGGGGAGGCTAGAGGCTACACCTTC. It encodes CASSLGVGEARGYTF.

The chain joins TRBV11-2 to TRBJ2-7; 9 nucleotides agree with TRBD2. The CDR3 runs 15 residues. CDR1 and CDR2 (germline): SGHAT, FQNNGV. J gave up 6 bases and V 5 bases, and 11 bases lay outside the gene matches. CDR3: CASSPWVAGASEQYF. DNA for the CDR3: TGTGCCAGCAGCCCTTGGGTAGCGGGAGCATCCGAGCAGTACTTC.

This rearrangement joins TRBV5-1 to TRBJ1-2; tentatively, D is TRBD1 (5 bases). CDR3 length: 14 residues. The V end was cut by 3 bases, the J end by 1 base, with 10 bases between. Germline assignment: CDR1 SGHRS and CDR2 YFSETQ. The CDR3, as DNA: TGCGCCAGCAGCTCTCTGACAGATAACTATGGCTACACCTTC. It yields the protein CASSSLTDNYGYTF.

The V gene is TRBV18, the J gene TRBJ2-7, with a possible D match to TRBD1 (6 bases). V was pared by 4 bases and J by 2 bases, with 15 bases between. Per the germline V gene, CDR1 is KGHSH and CDR2 is LQKENI. The CDR3 runs to 15 residues. Here the CDR3 reads CASSRSLDRTYEQYF. CDR3 nucleotides: TGTGCCAGCTCACGATCGCTTGACAGGACCTACGAGCAGTACTTC.

This clone was seen once. The chain recombines TRBV7-2 with TRBJ2-6; possible D gene TRBD1, 5 bases. Trimming left V 5 bases short and J 0 bases short, with 8 bases between. The CDR3 is 15 residues long. Per the germline V gene, CDR1 is SGHTA and CDR2 is FQGNSA. The CDR3 loop reads CASSPTGSGANVLTF. DNA for the CDR3: TGTGCCAGCAGCCCTACAGGCTCTGGGGCCAACGTCCTGACTTTC.

This clone was seen once. The junction departs from the called germline gene at one end, perhaps through a read error. V is TRBV5-1 and J is TRBJ1-2; D is unresolved. Germline lookup yields CDR1 SGHRS and CDR2 YFSETQ. This CDR3 spans 13 amino acids. CDR3 sequence (DNA): TGCGCCAGCAGCTTGGACTCTCAGGACTTATCGTCCTTC. Amino acid sequence: CASSLDSQDLSSF.

This clone was seen a few times. The chain carries TRBV29-1 and TRBJ1-1; a possible D gene is TRBD1 (6 bases). Germline lookup yields CDR1 SQVTM and CDR2 ANQGSEA. CDR3 length: 12 amino acids. Trimming took 5 bases from V and 1 from J, leaving 8 bases between them. The CDR3 region is CSVTDRNTEAFF. Here the CDR3 DNA reads TGCAGCGTTACGGACAGGAACACTGAAGCTTTCTTT.

This chain links TRBV15 with TRBJ2-1; 14 nucleotides match TRBD2. After removal of 1 base from V and 0 bases from J, the junction contained 11 bases not matched to a gene. The germline V gene encodes CDR1 LNHNV and CDR2 YYDKDF (reference sequence). The CDR3 is 21 residues long. CDR3 DNA sequence: TGTGCCACCAGCAGAGTGGGGAGGGGGACTAGCGGGAGACCCTCCTACAATGAGCAGTTCTTC. Amino acids: CATSRVGRGTSGRPSYNEQFF.

The chain carries TRBV5-1 and TRBJ1-3, with a weak D call TRBD1 (6 bases). The CDR3 totals 15 residues. V dropped 0 bases and J dropped 1 base, with 8 bases sitting between them. The germline gives CDR1 SGHRS, CDR2 YFSETQ. The CDR3 sequence: CASSLVGGSGNTIYF. The CDR3 DNA follows: TGCGCCAGCAGCTTGGTAGGGGGTTCTGGAAACACCATATATTTT.

To note about this clone: The junction differs from germline at one of its ends, possibly a read error. The chain carries TRBV6-5 and TRBJ2-7; a possible D gene is TRBD1 (5 bases). This CDR3 is built from 14 residues. Germline loops: CDR1 MNHEY, CDR2 SVGAGI. The CDR3 protein is CASNYLSGSYEQYF. Written as DNA, the CDR3 is TGTGCCAGCAATTACTTGTCAGGGTCCTACGAGCAGTACTTC.

Written as DNA, the CDR3 is TGTGCCAGTAGTACCAGACCCACGAAGCCCCATCGGGTAGCGGGGGTGGAGACCCAGTACTTC. Residues: CASSTRPTKPHRVAGVETQYF. V is TRBV19 and J is TRBJ2-5, with 9 bases identical to TRBD2. The junction had 26 bases not matched to a gene; V was cut back by 4 bases and J by 5 bases. Germline lookup yields CDR1 LNHDA and CDR2 SQIVND (reference sequence). The CDR3 is 21 residues long.